This TCR beta chain was sequenced during a study of monozygotic twins with inflammatory bowel disease. Study-wide results and limits: Researchers reported no repertoire similarity difference between concordant and discordant twins, possibly from limited power. It was not supported that a single strong signal or clonotype was associated with IBD.

Reprocessing the 5' RACE reads, TCRdb reports a single entry for every CDR3 protein and omits DNA. Its table lists more than 350,000 distinct CDR3 sequences. Note on this clonotype: Antigen unknown.

The CDR3 is 12 amino acids. Germline CDR1 reads GTSNPN; CDR2 reads SVGIG (reference sequence). The V call is TRBV30, the J call TRBJ2-5. The sequenced material came from blood. This TCR was recovered from a human donor with ulcerative colitis or Crohn's disease, or a healthy co-twin of an affected twin (not recorded which). The CDR3 region is CAWSVPVGTQYF.